This T cell receptor beta chain derives from a study of T cell changes during pregnancy in multiple sclerosis. Using immunoSEQ multiplex PCR, the repertoire was profiled, and TCRdb retains in-frame clones only, with some absent. The sample includes tens of thousands of clones, approximately 93% seen only once; the top ten take about 8%. V gave up 0 bases and J gave up 6 bases, with 8 bases separating them. The V gene's germline CDR1 is SEHNR and CDR2 FQNEAQ (reference sequence). CDR3 length equals 14 residues. By frequency in the sample, this clone is medium-sized (0.01 to 0.1%). The specimen comprised CD8+ T cells from peripheral blood mononuclear cells, sampled in the third trimester of pregnancy. The TCR comes from a female donor with multiple sclerosis, enrolled in a pregnancy study. The V and J genes are TRBV7-9 and TRBJ2-2; D possibly corresponds to TRBD2 (6 bases). The CDR3: CASSLAPSAGELFF. The CDR3 DNA reads as TGTGCCAGCAGCTTAGCTCCTAGCGCCGGGGAGCTGTTTTTT.